Listed below are T cell receptor beta chains from one sample, sequenced in a study of circulating and synovial CD4+ cells in juvenile arthritis. The repertoire was sequenced with immunoSEQ multiplex PCR; TCRdb's copy has only in-frame clones and lacks some. The sample consists of several thousand clones, roughly four fifths of them appearing once. Sequenced: CD4+ T cells from synovial fluid. The receptors derive from a human donor with juvenile idiopathic arthritis. CDR3s include the opening cysteine and the closing phenylalanine or tryptophan. A D gene is named only where the DNA matches it firmly.

CDR3nt: TGTGCCAGTAGTATTGAAAACAGGGGAGGTGGCTACACCTTC; CDR3aa: CASSIENRGGGYTF; d_gene: TRBD1; j_gene: TRBJ1-2; v_gene: TRBV19
CDR3nt: TGTGCCAGTAGCCTACAGGGGGCCGGCACTGAAGCTTTCTTT; CDR3aa: CASSLQGAGTEAFF; d_gene: TRBD1; j_gene: TRBJ1-1; v_gene: TRBV19
CDR3nt: TGTGCCAGCAGTTTATCATTACAGGGCTCTGGAAACACCATATATTTT; CDR3aa: CASSLSLQGSGNTIYF; d_gene: .; j_gene: TRBJ1-3; v_gene: TRBV28
CDR3nt: TGTGCCAGTACCGATCTCCCCCGGGGTAATCAGCCCCAGCATTTT; CDR3aa: CASTDLPRGNQPQHF; d_gene: .; j_gene: TRBJ1-5; v_gene: TRBV19
CDR3nt: TGTGCCAGTAGCCCTTCCCCCTCCTACGAGCAGTACTTC; CDR3aa: CASSPSPSYEQYF; d_gene: .; j_gene: TRBJ2-7; v_gene: TRBV19
CDR3nt: TGTGCCAGCAGCTTCCTCAGTGGGACCCAGTACTTC; CDR3aa: CASSFLSGTQYF; d_gene: .; j_gene: TRBJ2-5; v_gene: TRBV7-2
CDR3nt: TGTGCCAGCAGTGAAGCAATGGGTTTTACAGGACGACGGGAGCAGTACTTC; CDR3aa: CASSEAMGFTGRREQYF; d_gene: .; j_gene: TRBJ2-7; v_gene: TRBV6-1
CDR3nt: TGTGCCAGCAGCTTAAGACTAGCGGGAGGGGTTTCCACAGATACGCAGTATTTT; CDR3aa: CASSLRLAGGVSTDTQYF; d_gene: TRBD2; j_gene: TRBJ2-3; v_gene: TRBV7-6
CDR3nt: TGTGCCAGCAGTCCAGGTCTAGCGATCTACGAGCAGTACTTC; CDR3aa: CASSPGLAIYEQYF; d_gene: .; j_gene: TRBJ2-7; v_gene: TRBV6-5
CDR3nt: TGTGCCAGCAGCCAGGGACTAGCGGGGGGAATTGGGGGAGAGACCCAGTACTTC; CDR3aa: CASSQGLAGGIGGETQYF; d_gene: TRBD2; j_gene: TRBJ2-5; v_gene: TRBV7-3
CDR3nt: TGTGCCAGCAGCCAATTTACTAGCGGGAGTACCTACGAGCAGTACTTC; CDR3aa: CASSQFTSGSTYEQYF; d_gene: TRBD2; j_gene: TRBJ2-7; v_gene: TRBV7-2
CDR3nt: TGTGCCAGCTCACCGGGCGGGCCCCTCTCTGGGGCCAACGTCCTGACTTTC; CDR3aa: CASSPGGPLSGANVLTF; d_gene: .; j_gene: TRBJ2-6; v_gene: TRBV18
CDR3nt: TGCGCCAGCAGCTTGGAACAGGGGTTTAATTCACCCCTCCACTTT; CDR3aa: CASSLEQGFNSPLHF; d_gene: TRBD1; j_gene: TRBJ1-6; v_gene: TRBV5-1
CDR3nt: TGTGCCAGCAGCGCCGGGACAGCTAACACTGAAGCTTTCTTT; CDR3aa: CASSAGTANTEAFF; d_gene: TRBD1; j_gene: TRBJ1-1; v_gene: TRBV7-3
CDR3nt: TGTGCCAGTAGTATAGAAGGCTGGAGCTCCTACGAGCAGTACTTC; CDR3aa: CASSIEGWSSYEQYF; d_gene: .; j_gene: TRBJ2-7; v_gene: TRBV19
CDR3nt: TGTGCCAGTACGGGAGTGGTAAGCAATCAGCCCCAGCATTTT; CDR3aa: CASTGVVSNQPQHF; d_gene: .; j_gene: TRBJ1-5; v_gene: TRBV19